This TCR beta chain stems from a study of cytomegalovirus exposure and HLA in healthy donors. Overall study results and limits: TCR sequences were mostly rare, though some public TCRs occurred in many donors. A later analysis linked a missense DCLRE1C variant to TCR beta V- and J-gene trimming.

13 Jbeta primers and 60 Vbeta primers were used for the PCR. TCRdb's copy holds only in-frame clones and misses some; the assay was immunoSEQ multiplex PCR. Altogether around 99,000 clones are present, under 80% being singletons, with the ten largest covering under 8%. Details on this clone: Its antigen remains unknown.

V shed 1 base and J 6 bases; nucleotides not matched to a gene: 9. The CDR3 spans 17 residues. Germline loops: CDR1 LGHNA, CDR2 YSLEER. This sequence was found in a man aged 50 to 59 in good health and CMV-seropositive. Sequences were obtained from PBMCs. The rearrangement uses TRBV4-3 and TRBJ2-2, with 9 bases aligning to TRBD2. The CDR3 DNA reads TGCGCCAGCAGCCAAGGGAGCGGGGGGTGGAAGTCCGGGGAGCTGTTTTTT. Translating it yields CASSQGSGGWKSGELFF.